This record concerns one TCR beta chain sequence. Its antigen is currently unknown. The CDR3 has 14 residues. CDR1 SGHTA and CDR2 FQGTGA come from the germline V gene. The V gene lost 5 bases and the J gene lost 4 bases, with 13 bases spanning the gap. The PCR employed 60 Vbeta primers together with 13 Jbeta primers. Sequencing was performed with immunoSEQ multiplex PCR; in TCRdb, only in-frame clones are kept and a portion is missing. The table includes roughly 190,000 clones, around 81% detected once. The record originates from a study of cytomegalovirus exposure and HLA in healthy donors. The study, taken as a whole, reports: Solely CMV serostatus was available to characterize immune exposure.

The chain uses TRBV7-3 and TRBJ2-3; a weak D match, TRBD2 (5 bases). Sequenced: PBMCs. This TCR derives from a woman in her fifties or sixties in good health and CMV-seropositive. The DNA of the CDR3 is TGTGCCAGCAGCCCAACTCGGGGTGCAGATACGCAGTATTTT. It codes for CASSPTRGADTQYF.